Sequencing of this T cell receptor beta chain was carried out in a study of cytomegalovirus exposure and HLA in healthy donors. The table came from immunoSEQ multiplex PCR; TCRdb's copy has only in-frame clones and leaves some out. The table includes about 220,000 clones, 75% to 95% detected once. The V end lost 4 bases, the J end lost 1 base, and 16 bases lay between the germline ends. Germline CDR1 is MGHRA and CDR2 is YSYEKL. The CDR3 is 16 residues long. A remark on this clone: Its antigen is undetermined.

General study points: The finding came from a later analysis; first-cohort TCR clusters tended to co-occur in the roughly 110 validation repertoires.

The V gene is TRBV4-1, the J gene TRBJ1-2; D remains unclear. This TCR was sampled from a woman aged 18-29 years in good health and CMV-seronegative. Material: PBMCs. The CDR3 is CASSPGLFAHNYGYTF. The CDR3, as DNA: TGCGCCAGCAGCCCAGGTCTGTTTGCTCATAACTATGGCTACACCTTC.